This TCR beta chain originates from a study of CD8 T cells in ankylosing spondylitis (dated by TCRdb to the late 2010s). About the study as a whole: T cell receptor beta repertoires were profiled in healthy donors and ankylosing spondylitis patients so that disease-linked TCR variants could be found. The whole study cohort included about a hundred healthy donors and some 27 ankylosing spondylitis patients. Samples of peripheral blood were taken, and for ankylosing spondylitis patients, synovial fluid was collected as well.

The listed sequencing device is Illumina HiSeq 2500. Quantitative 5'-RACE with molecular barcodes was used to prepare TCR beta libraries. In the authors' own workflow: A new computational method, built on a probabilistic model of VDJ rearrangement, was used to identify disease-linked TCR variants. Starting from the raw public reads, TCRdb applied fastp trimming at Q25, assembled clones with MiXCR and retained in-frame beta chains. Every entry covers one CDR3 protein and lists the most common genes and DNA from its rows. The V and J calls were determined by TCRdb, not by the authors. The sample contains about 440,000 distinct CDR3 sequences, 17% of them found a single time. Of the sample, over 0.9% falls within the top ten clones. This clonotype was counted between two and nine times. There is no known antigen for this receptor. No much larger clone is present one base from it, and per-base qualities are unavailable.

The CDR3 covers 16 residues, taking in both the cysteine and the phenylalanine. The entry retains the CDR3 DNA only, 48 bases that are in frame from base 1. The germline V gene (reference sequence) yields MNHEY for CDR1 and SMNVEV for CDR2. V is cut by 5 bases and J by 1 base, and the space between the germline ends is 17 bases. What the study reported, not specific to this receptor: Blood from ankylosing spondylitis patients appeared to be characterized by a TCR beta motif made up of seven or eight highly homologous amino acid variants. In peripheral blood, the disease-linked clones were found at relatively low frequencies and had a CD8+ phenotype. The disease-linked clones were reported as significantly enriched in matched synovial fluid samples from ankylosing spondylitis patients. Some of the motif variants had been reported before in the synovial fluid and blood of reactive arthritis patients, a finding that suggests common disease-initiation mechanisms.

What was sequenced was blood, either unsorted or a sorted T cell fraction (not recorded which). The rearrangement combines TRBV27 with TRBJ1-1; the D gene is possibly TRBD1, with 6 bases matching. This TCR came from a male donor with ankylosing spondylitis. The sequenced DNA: TGTGCCAGCAGTCTCATTTGGGGGGCGACGAACACTGAAGCTTTCTTT. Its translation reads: CASSLIWGATNTEAFF.